A single sample gave rise to the 8 T cell receptor beta chains below, sequenced in a study of cytomegalovirus exposure and HLA in healthy donors. In the PCR, 60 Vbeta and 13 Jbeta primers were used. TCRdb's copy holds only in-frame clones and misses some; the assay was immunoSEQ multiplex PCR. This table holds 150,000 or so clones, roughly 65% found once. Sequenced sample: PBMCs. Every receptor here comes from a young man in good health and CMV-seropositive.

Only one count was recorded for this clone. The chain uses TRBV7-3 and TRBJ1-1, with 7 bases that match TRBD1. This CDR3 spans 15 amino acids. The V segment lost 2 bases and the J segment 4 bases; nucleotides outside the gene matches: 7. CDR1 is SGHTA and CDR2 is FQGTGA in the germline V gene. The CDR3 DNA follows: TGTGCCAGCAGCTTAGAGGGCCAGGGGGGCACTGAAGCTTTCTTT. Translation: CASSLEGQGGTEAFF.

The count of this clone is one. This chain uses TRBV5-4 with TRBJ2-5, with D possibly matching TRBD1 (6 bases). Per germline, CDR1 SGHNT and CDR2 YYREEE (reference sequence). V shed 2 bases and J shed 5 bases, with 16 bases lying between them. This CDR3 has 15 residues. For the CDR3, the DNA is TGTGCCAGCAGCTTAACAGGGCGGATTGGGGAGACCCAGTACTTC. It yields the protein CASSLTGRIGETQYF.

The gene calls are TRBV13 and TRBJ2-3, with D possibly being TRBD2 (6 bases). There are 15 residues in the CDR3. The germline CDR1 and CDR2 sequences are PRHDT and FYEKMQ (reference sequence). The V end was cut by 3 bases, the J end by 2 bases, with 12 bases between. CDR3 residues: CASSFGAGLTDTQYF. CDR3 in DNA: TGTGCCAGCAGCTTCGGCGCGGGGCTCACAGATACGCAGTATTTT.

The J gene is TRBJ2-7, the V gene TRBV5-6, with TRBD1 matching 8 bases. Unmatched junction bases numbered 13, after V lost 9 bases and J lost 2 bases. CDR3 length: 15 amino acids. The V gene's germline CDR1 is SGHDT and CDR2 YYEEEE. The CDR3 sequence is CANTGAGGSPYEQYV. In DNA form, the CDR3 reads TGTGCCAATACCGGGGCAGGGGGCTCACCCTACGAGCAGTACGTC.

This clone was detected a few times. The chain links TRBV12-5 to TRBJ1-1; tentatively, D is TRBD1 (6 bases). The CDR3 extends over 15 amino acids. Trimming stripped 7 bases from V and 3 bases from J, with 18 bases between. Germline CDR1 reads LGHNT; CDR2 reads FRNRAP. CDR3 nucleotide sequence: TGTGCTAGTGCCCGGGGGGGCGGGGGGTACACTGAAGCTTTCTTT. Amino acid sequence: CASARGGGGYTEAFF.

CDR3 region: CASSPGQGARGANVLTF. The CDR3 DNA reads TGTGCCAGCAGCCCGGGACAGGGGGCGCGGGGGGCCAACGTCCTGACTTTC. The rearrangement links TRBV11-3 to TRBJ2-6; TRBD1 matches at 12 bases. V was pared by 5 bases and J by 4 bases, with 6 bases of the junction left unmatched. From germline, CDR1 is SGHNT and CDR2 YENEEA. This CDR3 is 17 amino acids long.

The V gene is TRBV6-1, the J gene TRBJ2-1; the D gene is possibly TRBD2 (5 bases). The length of the CDR3 is 14 residues. V lost 5 bases and J lost 4, with 12 bases in between. The V gene's germline CDR1 is MNHNS and CDR2 SASEGT. The CDR3 nucleotides read TGTGCCAGCAGTAACTTAGGCGGGTACAATGAGCAGTTCTTC. Its translation: CASSNLGGYNEQFF.

The chain recombines TRBV11-3 with TRBJ2-3; 15 bases fit TRBD2. Per the germline V gene, CDR1 is SGHNT and CDR2 is YENEEA. This CDR3 spans 16 amino acids. J gave up 4 bases and V 5 bases, and 4 bases lay outside the gene matches. CDR3 amino acids: CASSLGLAGGADTQYF. The DNA for the CDR3 is TGTGCCAGCAGCCTCGGACTAGCGGGGGGGGCAGATACGCAGTATTTT.